Following are 32 T cell receptor beta chains from one sample sequenced in a study of blood T cell repertoires in COVID-19 (dated by TCRdb to 2020 to 2022). The library was obtained by the immunoSEQ multiplex PCR assay. Imported from immuneACCESS, the table was reduced by TCRdb to in-frame sequences with V and J called. These copies leave out some clones; in studies compared against another copy, an unresolved V gene accounts for under half, and the cause of the remainder is not known. The sample table records more than 250,000 clones; 87% of these occur just once. Clones ranked in the top ten supply approximately 5% of the sample. Sequencing was carried out using PBMCs or T cells enriched from blood (not recorded which). The source of these receptors is a young woman who had recovered from COVID-19.

The rearrangement uses TRBV6-4 and TRBJ2-1; 11 positions agree with TRBD2. With 5 bases clipped from V and 7 bases from J, the junction kept 4 bases outside the gene matches. This CDR3 is built from 14 residues. In germline, CDR1 is MRHNA, CDR2 SNTAGT. CDR3 sequence: CASSFSGGANEQFF. The CDR3 nucleotides read TGTGCCAGCAGTTTTAGCGGGGGGGCGAATGAGCAGTTCTTC.

The CDR3, as DNA: TGTGCCAGCTCACAACAGGGGTTTGGGAACACTGAAGCTTTCTTT. Encoded protein: CASSQQGFGNTEAFF. This chain links TRBV18 with TRBJ1-1; 7 nucleotides line up with TRBD1. J was trimmed by 1 base and V by 4 bases; bases with no gene match: 6. The CDR3 has 15 amino acids. The germline gives CDR1 KGHSH, CDR2 LQKENI.

The J gene is TRBJ1-6, the V gene TRBV27; weak D call: TRBD1 (6 bases). V was clipped by 6 bases and J by 7 bases, with 16 bases between them. Germline lookup yields CDR1 MNHEY and CDR2 SMNVEV (reference sequence). The length of the CDR3 is 15 residues. The CDR3 is CASSPGTRGNSPLHF. The CDR3 region has the DNA TGTGCCAGCAGCCCCGGGACCAGGGGAAATTCACCCCTCCACTTT.

The chain uses TRBV9 and TRBJ2-3; D possibly corresponds to TRBD1 (5 bases). Looked up from germline, CDR1 is SGDLS and CDR2 is YYNGEE. The ends were cut back, 0 bases at V and 1 base at J, with 9 bases in the middle. This CDR3 has 15 amino acids. CDR3 in amino acids: CASSVGGRGTDTQYF. The CDR3 DNA follows: TGTGCCAGCAGCGTAGGGGGCCGGGGCACAGATACGCAGTATTTT. Full variable domain (missing parts from reference TRBV9 and TRBJ2-3): DSGVTQTPKHLITATGQRVTLRCSPRSGDLSVYWYQQSLDQGLQFLIQYYNGEERAKGNILERFSAQQFPDLHSELNLSSLELGDSALYFCASSVGGRGTDTQYFGPGTRLTVL.

The table lists this clone with a count of one. The V call is TRBV30, the J call TRBJ1-4; the D is unclear. Between the trimmed V and J ends, which lost 1 base and 7 bases, there was a span of 16 bases. The CDR3 spans 15 residues. Germline CDR1 is GTSNPN and CDR2 is SVGIG (reference sequence). The chain's CDR3 is CAWSGYIPGGEKLFF. CDR3 nucleotide sequence: TGTGCCTGGAGTGGTTACATCCCGGGAGGTGAAAAACTGTTTTTT.

The CDR3 DNA follows: TGTGCCAGCATTCCCGAGGACAACCTAGGCTACACCTTC. Translation: CASIPEDNLGYTF. This chain connects TRBV2 to TRBJ1-2, with D possibly matching TRBD1 (5 bases). V gave up 7 bases and J gave up 8 bases, with 17 bases separating them. The CDR3 runs to 13 residues. Per germline, CDR1 SNHLY and CDR2 FYNNEI.

This chain connects TRBV7-9 to TRBJ2-1, with 9 bases fitting TRBD2. V shed 3 bases, J shed 2 bases, and the junction held 5 bases outside the gene matches. CDR1 and CDR2 (germline): SEHNR, FQNEAQ (reference sequence). CDR3 length: 16 residues. The CDR3 DNA follows: TGTGCCAGCAGCTTGTCGCTAGCGGGGACCTACAATGAGCAGTTCTTC. It encodes CASSLSLAGTYNEQFF.

This chain joins TRBV3-1 (or the pseudogene TRBV3-2) and TRBJ2-5; TRBD1 agrees at 7 bases. This CDR3 comprises 14 residues. The V gene's germline CDR1 is LGHDT and CDR2 YNNKEL (reference sequence). V shed 4 bases and J 4 bases; nucleotides not matched to a gene: 6. CDR3 nucleotide sequence: TGTGCCAGCAGCCCGGAACAGGGGATAGAGACCCAGTACTTC. Protein: CASSPEQGIETQYF.

The chain's CDR3 is CASSFSGPRYGYTF. The CDR3, as DNA: TGTGCCAGCAGCTTTTCAGGGCCGCGTTATGGCTACACCTTC. The chain carries TRBV5-8 and TRBJ1-2, with D tentatively TRBD1 (5 bases). The germline gives CDR1 SGHTS, CDR2 YDEGEE. The CDR3 extends over 14 amino acids. V dropped 2 bases and J dropped 5 bases, with 13 bases sitting between them.

This clone turned up a few times. This chain joins TRBV18 and TRBJ2-7; D unresolved. This CDR3 contains 15 residues. Trimming took off 2 bases at V and 3 bases at J, with 14 bases between the two ends. Germline CDR1 is KGHSH and CDR2 is LQKENI. The CDR3 bases are TGTGCCAGCTCACCATCCCAAGAGTTCCTCTACGAGCAGTACTTC. Protein: CASSPSQEFLYEQYF.

V usage is TRBV7-9 and J usage is TRBJ2-2; D possibly corresponds to TRBD1 (5 bases). Germline V gives CDR1 SEHNR, CDR2 FQNEAQ (reference sequence). The CDR3 totals 15 residues. V lost 5 bases to trimming and J lost 0 bases, with 10 bases between them. The CDR3 coding sequence is TGTGCCAGCAGCCCTGGACATACGAACACCGGGGAGCTGTTTTTT. Translating it yields CASSPGHTNTGELFF.

The chain couples TRBV27 to TRBJ2-6; 8 bases are shared with TRBD1. The V gene end was trimmed by 4 bases and the J gene end by 2 bases; junction bases not matched to a gene: 4. The CDR3 has 16 amino acids. Germline loops: CDR1 MNHEY, CDR2 SMNVEV (reference sequence). The CDR3 reads CASSSSGGAGANVLTF. The DNA for the CDR3 is TGTGCCAGCAGTTCGTCAGGGGGCGCTGGGGCCAACGTCCTGACTTTC.

The sample holds one count of this clone. The chain carries TRBV30 and TRBJ1-1; D is ambiguous. Germline-derived CDR1 and CDR2 are GTSNPN and SVGIG (reference sequence). This CDR3 contains 13 residues. Trimming stripped 0 bases from V and 11 bases from J, with 16 bases between. The CDR3, as DNA: TGTGCCTGGAGTGTCAGCCTCGGGTCAGATGCTTTCTTT. It codes for CAWSVSLGSDAFF.

The chain is built from TRBV2 and TRBJ2-1; TRBD2 agrees at 12 bases. This CDR3 spans 17 amino acids. V lost 6 bases and J lost 0; bases outside the gene matches: 6. Per germline, CDR1 SNHLY and CDR2 FYNNEI. The CDR3 DNA reads TGTGCCAGCAGGCCCGGACTAGCGGGGAGCTCCTACAATGAGCAGTTCTTC. Its translation: CASRPGLAGSSYNEQFF.

The J gene is TRBJ2-7, the V gene TRBV5-4, with a possible D match to TRBD1 (6 bases). V lost 4 bases, J lost 3 bases, and 8 bases lay in between. Germline V gives CDR1 SGHNT, CDR2 YYREEE (reference sequence). The CDR3 is made up of 12 amino acids. This CDR3 reads CASSQGSYEQYF. The CDR3 DNA reads as TGTGCCAGCAGCCAGGGGAGCTACGAGCAGTACTTC.

This chain connects TRBV7-2 to TRBJ2-4; 8 bases are a match to TRBD1. There are 13 residues in the CDR3. The germline gives CDR1 SGHTA, CDR2 FQGNSA. The junction had 3 bases not matched to a gene; V was cut back by 2 bases and J by 9 bases. The DNA of the CDR3 is TGTGCCAGCAGCTTACAGGGGGCGACCATTCAGTACTTC. Its translation: CASSLQGATIQYF.

V gene TRBV10-3 combines with J gene TRBJ2-4; tentative D call: TRBD2 (6 bases). CDR1 and CDR2 (germline): ENHRY, SYGVKD. The CDR3 is made up of 14 amino acids. V was trimmed by 0 bases and J by 11 bases, leaving 14 bases between them. This CDR3 reads CAISESTGEGVQYF. The CDR3 region has the DNA TGTGCCATCAGTGAGTCGACGGGGGAAGGAGTTCAGTACTTC.

This clone has only one observation. The chain employs TRBV6-6 and TRBJ1-1; the D gene is possibly TRBD1 (5 bases). Germline loops: CDR1 MNHNY, CDR2 SVGAGI (reference sequence). The CDR3 is made up of 17 amino acids. V lost 5 bases and J lost 0, with 19 bases in between. The CDR3 loop is CASSPRSLGGLNTEAFF. For the CDR3, the DNA is TGTGCCAGCAGTCCCCGGTCCCTGGGGGGACTGAACACTGAAGCTTTCTTT.

The chain links TRBV15 to TRBJ2-3; the match to TRBD1 covers 11 bases. This CDR3 spans 15 amino acids. CDR1 LNHNV and CDR2 YYDKDF come from the germline V gene (reference sequence). The V segment lost 1 base and the J segment 4 bases; nucleotides outside the gene matches: 1. The CDR3, as DNA: TGTGCCACCAGCAGAGTGGGACAGGGGGCAGATACGCAGTATTTT. It translates to CATSRVGQGADTQYF.

This chain joins TRBV5-1 and TRBJ1-5; 9 bases are shared with TRBD1. Trimming cost V 0 bases and J 3 bases; bases outside gene matches: 1. From germline, CDR1 is SGHRS and CDR2 YFSETQ. The CDR3 consists of 15 residues. The CDR3 protein is CASSLGQGDNQPQHF. The CDR3 DNA sequence: TGCGCCAGCAGCTTGGGACAGGGGGACAATCAGCCCCAGCATTTT.

The chain joins TRBV14 to TRBJ1-1; no firm D call. V was cut by 0 bases and J by 9 bases, with 23 bases left in between. The CDR3 extends over 17 amino acids. CDR1 is SGHDN and CDR2 is FVKESK in the germline V gene. CDR3 residues: CASSQESWGEGPPQAFF. The CDR3 nucleotides read TGTGCCAGCAGCCAAGAGTCGTGGGGAGAGGGTCCTCCACAAGCTTTCTTT.

The rearrangement joins TRBV5-6 to TRBJ2-7, with D maybe TRBD2 (6 bases). Trimming stripped 3 bases from V and 4 bases from J, with 17 bases between. There are 15 residues in the CDR3. Germline loops: CDR1 SGHDT, CDR2 YYEEEE. The CDR3 here is CASSSRRGILYEQYF. The DNA of the CDR3 is TGTGCCAGCAGCTCCCGGCGGGGTATCCTATACGAGCAGTACTTC.

This clone came up once. V usage is TRBV7-8 and J usage is TRBJ1-5; D gene uncertain. CDR1 and CDR2 (germline): SGHVS, FQNEAQ. V lost 1 base and J 3 bases, leaving 4 bases between the germline ends. This CDR3 region has 13 residues. CDR3 residues: CASSLEANQPQHF. The CDR3, as DNA: TGTGCCAGCAGCTTAGAAGCCAATCAGCCCCAGCATTTT.

This sequence joins TRBV9 and TRBJ2-3, with 9 bases matching TRBD2. The CDR3 sequence is 15 residues long. With 2 bases clipped from V and 5 bases from J, the junction kept 6 bases outside the gene matches. Germline CDR1 is SGDLS and CDR2 is YYNGEE. CDR3 region: CASSVGASGVDTQYF. The CDR3 DNA is TGTGCCAGCAGCGTTGGAGCTAGCGGGGTAGATACGCAGTATTTT.

This rearrangement joins TRBV7-8 to TRBJ1-2; D is ambiguous. Germline loops: CDR1 SGHVS, CDR2 FQNEAQ. The CDR3 is 18 amino acids. V was pared by 4 bases and J by 3 bases, with 24 bases between. The CDR3 nucleotides read TGTGCCAGCAGCTACGCGGGGAGTTTTGAAGTCAGCTACTATGGCTACACCTTC. It specifies CASSYAGSFEVSYYGYTF.

V and J are TRBV4-1 and TRBJ1-2, with 7 bases lining up with TRBD1. This CDR3 region has 14 residues. Germline trimming cut 1 base from V and 7 bases from J; bases unmatched to any gene: 6. Germline V gives CDR1 MGHRA, CDR2 YSYEKL. CDR3 in DNA: TGCGCCAGCAGCCAAGCTCGGGGGACAGCTGGCTACACCTTC. Protein sequence: CASSQARGTAGYTF.

The V gene is TRBV21-1, the J gene TRBJ1-2; the table's D call, TRBD1, was not checked against the DNA. TRBV21-1 is described as a pseudogene. This CDR3 is built from 13 residues. CDR3 in DNA: TGTGCCACCCTCCACAGTCAGAACTATGGCTACACCTTC. It codes for CATLHSQNYGYTF.

In its sample, this clone was seen once. V is TRBV4-1 and J is TRBJ2-2; D is possibly TRBD2 (6 bases). V shed 4 bases and J shed 7 bases, with 10 bases lying between them. This CDR3 is 13 amino acids long. CDR1 MGHRA and CDR2 YSYEKL come from the germline V gene. CDR3 nucleotide sequence: TGCGCCAGCAGCCCCACCGGGAGCGGGGAGCTGTTTTTT. Amino acid sequence: CASSPTGSGELFF.

This chain joins TRBV5-1 and TRBJ2-7; 8 bases are shared with TRBD2. Germline trimming cut 0 bases from V and 6 bases from J; bases unmatched to any gene: 8. The V gene's germline CDR1 is SGHRS and CDR2 YFSETQ. This CDR3 is 15 amino acids long. The DNA of the CDR3 is TGCGCCAGCAGCTTGGTATCTGGCGGGGGGAGCGAGCAGTACTTC. Residues: CASSLVSGGGSEQYF.

The J gene is TRBJ1-6, the V gene TRBV5-1; weak D call: TRBD1 (5 bases). Trimming took 4 bases from V and 3 from J, leaving 11 bases between them. The germline V gene has CDR1 SGHRS and CDR2 YFSETQ. This CDR3 contains 15 residues. Written as DNA, the CDR3 is TGCGCCAGCAGCGGGGGAGGGGACTATAATTCACCCCTCCACTTT. Translated, it gives CASSGGGDYNSPLHF.

The gene calls are TRBV4-1 and TRBJ2-1, with 9 bases identical to TRBD2. The CDR3 has 16 residues. With 1 base clipped from V and 0 bases from J, the junction kept 1 base outside the gene matches. CDR1 is MGHRA and CDR2 is YSYEKL in the germline V gene. This CDR3 reads CASSQGRGGSYNEQFF. The CDR3 coding sequence is TGCGCCAGCAGCCAAGGGCGGGGGGGCTCCTACAATGAGCAGTTCTTC.

V gene TRBV15 combines with J gene TRBJ1-1, with D unresolved. CDR1 and CDR2 from the germline V gene are LNHNV and YYDKDF (reference sequence). This CDR3 contains 13 residues. Between the trimmed V and J ends, which lost 5 bases and 4 bases, there was a span of 11 bases. CDR3 sequence reads: CATSGGWSTEAFF. In DNA, the CDR3 is TGTGCCACCAGCGGAGGGTGGAGCACTGAAGCTTTCTTT.